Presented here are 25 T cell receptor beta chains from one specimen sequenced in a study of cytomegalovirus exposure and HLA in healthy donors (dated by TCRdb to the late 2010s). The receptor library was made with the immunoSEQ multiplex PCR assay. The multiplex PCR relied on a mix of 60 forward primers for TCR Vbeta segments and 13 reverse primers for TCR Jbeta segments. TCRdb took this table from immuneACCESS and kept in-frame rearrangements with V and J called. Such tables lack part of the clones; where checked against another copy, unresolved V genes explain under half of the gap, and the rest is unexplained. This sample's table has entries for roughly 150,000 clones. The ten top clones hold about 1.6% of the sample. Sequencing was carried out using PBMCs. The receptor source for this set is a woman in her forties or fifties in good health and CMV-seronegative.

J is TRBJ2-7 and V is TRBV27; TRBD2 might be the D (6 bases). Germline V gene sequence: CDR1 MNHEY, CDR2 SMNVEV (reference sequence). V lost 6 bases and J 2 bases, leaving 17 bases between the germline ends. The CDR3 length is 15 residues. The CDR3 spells CASSFNVAVAYEQYF. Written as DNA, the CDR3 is TGTGCCAGCAGCTTTAACGTAGCGGTCGCCTACGAGCAGTACTTC.

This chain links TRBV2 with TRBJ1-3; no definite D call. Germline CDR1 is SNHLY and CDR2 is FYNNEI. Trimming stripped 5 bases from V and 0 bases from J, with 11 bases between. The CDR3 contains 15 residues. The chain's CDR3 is CASSREKFSGNTIYF. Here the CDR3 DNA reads TGTGCCAGCAGTAGGGAGAAATTCTCTGGAAACACCATATATTTT.

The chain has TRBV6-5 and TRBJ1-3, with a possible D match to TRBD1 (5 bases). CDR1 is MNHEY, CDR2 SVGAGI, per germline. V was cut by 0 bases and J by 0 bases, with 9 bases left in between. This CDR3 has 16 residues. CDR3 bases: TGTGCCAGCAGTTACTCGATAGACAGCTCTGGAAACACCATATATTTT. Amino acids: CASSYSIDSSGNTIYF.

This CDR3 reads CATSSGAAWGDNYGYTF. CDR3 nucleotide sequence: TGTGCCACCAGCAGCGGGGCTGCGTGGGGGGATAACTATGGCTACACCTTC. The rearrangement links TRBV15 to TRBJ1-2; D perhaps matches TRBD1 (5 bases). The germline CDR1 and CDR2 sequences are LNHNV and YYDKDF (reference sequence). The CDR3 sequence is 17 residues long. V was shortened by 3 bases and J by 1 base, with 18 bases between the two germline ends.

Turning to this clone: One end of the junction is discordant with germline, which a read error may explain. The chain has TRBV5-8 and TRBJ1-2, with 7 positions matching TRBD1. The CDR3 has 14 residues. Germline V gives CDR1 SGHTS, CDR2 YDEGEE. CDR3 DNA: TGTGCCAGCAGCTTCGACAGGGAGAGCTATGGCTACTCCTTC. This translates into CASSFDRESYGYSF.

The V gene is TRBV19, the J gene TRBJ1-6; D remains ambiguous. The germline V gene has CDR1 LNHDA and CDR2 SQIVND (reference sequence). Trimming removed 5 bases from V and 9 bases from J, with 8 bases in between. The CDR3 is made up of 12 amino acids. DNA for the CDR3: TGTGCCAGTAGTTTCCTCCGTTCACCCCTCCACTTT. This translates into CASSFLRSPLHF.

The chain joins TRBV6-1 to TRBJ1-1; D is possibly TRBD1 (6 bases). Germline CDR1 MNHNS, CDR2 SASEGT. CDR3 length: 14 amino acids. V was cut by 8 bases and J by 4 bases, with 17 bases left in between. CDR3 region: CASGAGVGGTEAFF. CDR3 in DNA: TGTGCCAGCGGAGCAGGGGTAGGGGGCACTGAAGCTTTCTTT.

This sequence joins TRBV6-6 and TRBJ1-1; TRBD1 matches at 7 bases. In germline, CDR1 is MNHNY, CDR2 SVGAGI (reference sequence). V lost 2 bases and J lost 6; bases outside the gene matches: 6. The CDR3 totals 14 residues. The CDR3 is CASSYPDRIAEAFF. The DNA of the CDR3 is TGTGCCAGCAGTTACCCGGACAGGATTGCTGAAGCTTTCTTT.

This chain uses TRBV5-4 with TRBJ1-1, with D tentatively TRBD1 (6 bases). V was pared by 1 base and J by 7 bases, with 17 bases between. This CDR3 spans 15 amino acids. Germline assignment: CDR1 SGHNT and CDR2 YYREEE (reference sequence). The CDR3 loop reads CASSLRLPGTSEAFF. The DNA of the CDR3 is TGTGCCAGCAGCTTGCGTCTCCCGGGGACAAGTGAAGCTTTCTTT.

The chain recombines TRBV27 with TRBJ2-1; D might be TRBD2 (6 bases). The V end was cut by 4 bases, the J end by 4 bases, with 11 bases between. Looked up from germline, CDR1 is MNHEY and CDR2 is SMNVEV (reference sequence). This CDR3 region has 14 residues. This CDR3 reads CASSWGLGYNEQFF. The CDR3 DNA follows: TGTGCCAGCAGTTGGGGACTGGGGTACAATGAGCAGTTCTTC.

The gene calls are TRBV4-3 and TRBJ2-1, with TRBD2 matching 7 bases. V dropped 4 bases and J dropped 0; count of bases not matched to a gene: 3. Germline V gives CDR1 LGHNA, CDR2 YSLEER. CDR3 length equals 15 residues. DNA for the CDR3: TGCGCCAGCAGCCCCGCTAGCGGCTCCTACAATGAGCAGTTCTTC. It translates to CASSPASGSYNEQFF.

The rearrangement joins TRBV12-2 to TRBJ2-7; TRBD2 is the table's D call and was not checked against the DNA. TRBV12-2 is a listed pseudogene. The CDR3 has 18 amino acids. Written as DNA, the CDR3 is TGTGCAAGTCGCTTAGGTGCTAGCGGGAGGGCCGGAAGATACGAGCAGTACTTC. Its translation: CASRLGASGRAGRYEQYF.

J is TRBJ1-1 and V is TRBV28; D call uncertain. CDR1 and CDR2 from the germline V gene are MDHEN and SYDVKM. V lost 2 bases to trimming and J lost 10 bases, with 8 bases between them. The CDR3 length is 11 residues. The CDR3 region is CASSLRNLAFF. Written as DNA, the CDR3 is TGTGCCAGCAGTTTACGTAACTTAGCTTTCTTT.

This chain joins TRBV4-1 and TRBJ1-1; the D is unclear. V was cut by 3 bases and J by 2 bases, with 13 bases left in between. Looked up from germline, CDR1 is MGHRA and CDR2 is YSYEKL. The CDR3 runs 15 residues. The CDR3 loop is CASSHYGGVNTEAFF. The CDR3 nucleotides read TGCGCCAGCAGCCATTATGGCGGGGTCAACACTGAAGCTTTCTTT.

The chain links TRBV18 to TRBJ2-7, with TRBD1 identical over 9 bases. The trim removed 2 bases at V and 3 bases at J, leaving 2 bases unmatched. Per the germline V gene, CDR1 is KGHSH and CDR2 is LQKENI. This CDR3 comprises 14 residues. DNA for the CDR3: TGTGCCAGCTCACCAACGACAGGGGGCTACGAGCAGTACTTC. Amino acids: CASSPTTGGYEQYF.

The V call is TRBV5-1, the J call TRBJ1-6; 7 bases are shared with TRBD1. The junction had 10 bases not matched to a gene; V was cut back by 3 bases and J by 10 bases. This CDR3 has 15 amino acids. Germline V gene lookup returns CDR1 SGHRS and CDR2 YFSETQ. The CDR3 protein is CASSSSTGSESPLHF. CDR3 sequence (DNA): TGCGCCAGCAGCTCCTCGACAGGGAGTGAATCACCCCTCCACTTT.

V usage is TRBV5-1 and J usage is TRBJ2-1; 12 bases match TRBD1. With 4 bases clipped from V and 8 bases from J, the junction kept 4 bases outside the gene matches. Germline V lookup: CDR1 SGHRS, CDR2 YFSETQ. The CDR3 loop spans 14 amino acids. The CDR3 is CASSAGTGGDEQFF. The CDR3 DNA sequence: TGCGCCAGCAGCGCCGGGACAGGGGGCGATGAGCAGTTCTTC.

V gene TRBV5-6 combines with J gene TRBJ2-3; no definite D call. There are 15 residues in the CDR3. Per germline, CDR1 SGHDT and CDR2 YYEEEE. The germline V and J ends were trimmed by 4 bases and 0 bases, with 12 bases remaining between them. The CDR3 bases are TGTGCCAGCAGCCCACTCGGCGGAAGCACAGATACGCAGTATTTT. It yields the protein CASSPLGGSTDTQYF.

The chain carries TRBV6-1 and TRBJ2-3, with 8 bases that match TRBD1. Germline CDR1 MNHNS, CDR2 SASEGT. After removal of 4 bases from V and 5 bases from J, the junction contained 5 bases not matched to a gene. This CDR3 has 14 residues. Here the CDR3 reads CASSADRAGDTQYF. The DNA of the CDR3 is TGTGCCAGCAGTGCGGACAGGGCTGGAGATACGCAGTATTTT.

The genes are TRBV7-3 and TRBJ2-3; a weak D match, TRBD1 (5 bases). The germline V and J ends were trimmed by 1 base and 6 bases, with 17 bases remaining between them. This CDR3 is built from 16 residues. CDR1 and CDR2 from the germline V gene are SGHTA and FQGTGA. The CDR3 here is CASSLMAGSYRDTQYF. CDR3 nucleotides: TGTGCCAGCAGCTTAATGGCAGGGTCGTATCGGGATACGCAGTATTTT.

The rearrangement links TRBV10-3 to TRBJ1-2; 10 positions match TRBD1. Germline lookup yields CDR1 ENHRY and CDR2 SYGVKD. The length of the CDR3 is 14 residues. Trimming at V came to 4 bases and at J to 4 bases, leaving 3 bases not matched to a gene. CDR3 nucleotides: TGTGCCATCAGTGGACAGGGGGCCGGCTATGGCTACACCTTC. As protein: CAISGQGAGYGYTF.

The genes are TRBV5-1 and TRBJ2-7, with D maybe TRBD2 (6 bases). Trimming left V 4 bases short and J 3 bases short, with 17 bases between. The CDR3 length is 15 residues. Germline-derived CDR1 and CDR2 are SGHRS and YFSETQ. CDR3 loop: CASSLGTAELYEQYF. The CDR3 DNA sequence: TGCGCCAGCAGCCTCGGGACTGCCGAACTCTACGAGCAGTACTTC.

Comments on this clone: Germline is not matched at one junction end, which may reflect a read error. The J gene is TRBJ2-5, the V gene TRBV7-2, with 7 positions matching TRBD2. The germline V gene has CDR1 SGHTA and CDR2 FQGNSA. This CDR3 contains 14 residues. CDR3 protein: CASSFGRDQETQYF. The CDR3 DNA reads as TGTGCCAGCAGCTTTGGGAGGGACCAGGAGACCCAGTACTTC.

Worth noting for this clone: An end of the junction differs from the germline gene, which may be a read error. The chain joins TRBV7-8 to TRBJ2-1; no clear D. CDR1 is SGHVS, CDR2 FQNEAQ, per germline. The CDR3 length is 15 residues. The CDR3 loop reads CTSSSGYSSYNEQFF. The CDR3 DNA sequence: TGTACCAGCAGCTCTGGGTACAGCTCCTACAATGAGCAGTTCTTC.

For the CDR3, the DNA is TGTGCCAGCAGCCTCACGAGAGGGGGAGCTTTCTTT. Translating it yields CASSLTRGGAFF. The V gene is TRBV4-2, the J gene TRBJ1-1; D is possibly TRBD1 (6 bases). V was trimmed by 4 bases and J by 10 bases, leaving 13 bases between them. CDR1 and CDR2 from the germline V gene are LGHNA and YNFKEQ. This CDR3 contains 12 residues.